The present T cell receptor (beta chain) was sequenced within a study of blood T cell repertoires in COVID-19. Trimming left V 5 bases short and J 0 bases short, with 13 bases between. This CDR3 contains 16 residues. Germline CDR1 reads SGHVS; CDR2 reads FQNEAQ. Sequencing used immunoSEQ multiplex PCR; TCRdb keeps in-frame clones, though not all of them. The table shows about 250,000 clones, with 86% occurring only once. The source is a woman aged 55-75 years who had recovered from COVID-19. Sequenced: peripheral blood. The chain carries TRBV7-8 and TRBJ1-4; D is perhaps TRBD1 (6 bases). The CDR3 protein is CASSRQGIATNEKLFF. CDR3 DNA sequence: TGTGCCAGCAGCCGCCAGGGGATTGCAACTAATGAAAAACTGTTTTTT.